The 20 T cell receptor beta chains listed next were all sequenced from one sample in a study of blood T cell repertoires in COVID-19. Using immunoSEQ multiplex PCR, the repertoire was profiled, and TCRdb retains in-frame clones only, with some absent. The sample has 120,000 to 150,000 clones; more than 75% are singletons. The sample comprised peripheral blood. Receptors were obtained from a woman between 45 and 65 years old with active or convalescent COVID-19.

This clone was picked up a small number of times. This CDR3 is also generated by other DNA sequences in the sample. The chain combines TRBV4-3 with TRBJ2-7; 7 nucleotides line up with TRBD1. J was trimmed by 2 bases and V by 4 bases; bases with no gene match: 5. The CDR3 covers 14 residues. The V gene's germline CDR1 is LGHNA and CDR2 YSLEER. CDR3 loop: CASSPWTGTYEQYF. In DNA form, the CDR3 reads TGCGCCAGCAGCCCCTGGACAGGAACCTACGAGCAGTACTTC.

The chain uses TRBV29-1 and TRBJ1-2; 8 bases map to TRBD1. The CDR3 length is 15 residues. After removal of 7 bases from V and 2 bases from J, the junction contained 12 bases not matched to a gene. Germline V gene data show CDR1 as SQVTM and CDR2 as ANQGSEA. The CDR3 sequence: CSGAQRTGTNYGYTF. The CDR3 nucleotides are TGCAGCGGCGCTCAAAGGACAGGGACCAACTATGGCTACACCTTC.

The CDR3 loop reads CASSAGQGLADTQYF. The CDR3 DNA is TGTGCCAGCAGCGCTGGACAGGGGTTAGCAGATACGCAGTATTTT. The chain joins TRBV9 to TRBJ2-3, with 9 positions matching TRBD1. CDR3 length: 15 residues. Per germline, CDR1 SGDLS and CDR2 YYNGEE. V lost 3 bases, J lost 4 bases, and 6 bases stayed unmatched.

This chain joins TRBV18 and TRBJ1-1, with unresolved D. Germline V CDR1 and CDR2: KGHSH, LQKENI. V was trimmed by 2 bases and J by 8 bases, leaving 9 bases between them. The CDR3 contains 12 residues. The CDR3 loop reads CASSPEPTEAFF. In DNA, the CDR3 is TGTGCCAGCTCACCAGAGCCTACGGAAGCTTTCTTT.

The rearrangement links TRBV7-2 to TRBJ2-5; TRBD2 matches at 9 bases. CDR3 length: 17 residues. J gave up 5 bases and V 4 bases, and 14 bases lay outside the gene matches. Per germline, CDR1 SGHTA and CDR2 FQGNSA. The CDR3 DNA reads TGTGCCAGCAGCTCTGTACGTCTAGCGGGGTTAGCGGAGACCCAGTACTTC. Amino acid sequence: CASSSVRLAGLAETQYF.

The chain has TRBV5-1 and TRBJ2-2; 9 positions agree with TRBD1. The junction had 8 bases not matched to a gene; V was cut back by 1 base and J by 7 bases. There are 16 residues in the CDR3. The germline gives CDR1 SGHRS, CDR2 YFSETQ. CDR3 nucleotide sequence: TGCGCCAGCAGCTTGTCTCTAACAGGGGGCGGCGGGGAGCTGTTTTTT. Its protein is CASSLSLTGGGGELFF.

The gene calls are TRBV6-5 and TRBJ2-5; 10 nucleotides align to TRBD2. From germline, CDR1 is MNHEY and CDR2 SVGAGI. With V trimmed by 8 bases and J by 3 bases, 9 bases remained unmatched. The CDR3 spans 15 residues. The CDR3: CASDWLAGDEETQYF. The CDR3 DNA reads TGTGCCAGCGATTGGCTAGCGGGAGATGAAGAGACCCAGTACTTC.

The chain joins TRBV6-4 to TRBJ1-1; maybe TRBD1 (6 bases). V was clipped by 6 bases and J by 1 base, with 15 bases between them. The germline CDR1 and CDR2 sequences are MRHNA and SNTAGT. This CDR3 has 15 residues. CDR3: CASRSSQGTNTEAFF. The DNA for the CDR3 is TGTGCCAGCAGAAGTTCCCAGGGGACGAACACTGAAGCTTTCTTT.

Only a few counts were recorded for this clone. This CDR3 reads CAWEPGRAGELFF. The CDR3 coding sequence is TGTGCCTGGGAACCTGGGAGAGCCGGGGAGCTGTTTTTT. The chain uses TRBV30 and TRBJ2-2, with a possible D match to TRBD2 (5 bases). V was pared by 5 bases and J by 6 bases, with 13 bases between. CDR1 is GTSNPN and CDR2 is SVGIG in the germline V gene (reference sequence). The CDR3 spans 13 residues.

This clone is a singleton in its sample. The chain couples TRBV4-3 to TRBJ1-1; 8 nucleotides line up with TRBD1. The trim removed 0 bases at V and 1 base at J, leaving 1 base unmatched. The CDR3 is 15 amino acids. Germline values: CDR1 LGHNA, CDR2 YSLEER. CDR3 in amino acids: CASSQDGTGNTEAFF. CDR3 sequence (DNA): TGCGCCAGCAGCCAAGATGGGACAGGGAACACTGAAGCTTTCTTT.

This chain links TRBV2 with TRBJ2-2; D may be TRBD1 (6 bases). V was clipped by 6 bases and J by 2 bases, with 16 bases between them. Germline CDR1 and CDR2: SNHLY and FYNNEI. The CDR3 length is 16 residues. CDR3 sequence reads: CASSYSGTPNTGELFF. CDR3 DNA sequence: TGTGCCAGCAGCTACTCCGGGACACCAAACACCGGGGAGCTGTTTTTT.

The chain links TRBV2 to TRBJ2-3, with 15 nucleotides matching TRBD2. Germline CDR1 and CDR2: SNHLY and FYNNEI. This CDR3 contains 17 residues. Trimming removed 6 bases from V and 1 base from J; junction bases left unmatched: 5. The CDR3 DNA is TGTGCCAGCAGGCGGGGACTAGCGGGGGGTGGCACAGATACGCAGTATTTT. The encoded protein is CASRRGLAGGGTDTQYF.

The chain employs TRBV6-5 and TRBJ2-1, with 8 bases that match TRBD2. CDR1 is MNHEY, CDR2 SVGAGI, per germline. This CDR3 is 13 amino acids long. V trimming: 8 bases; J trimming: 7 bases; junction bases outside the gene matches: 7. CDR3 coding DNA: TGTGCCAGCCGGAGCGGGAGTGTAAATGAGCAGTTCTTC. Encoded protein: CASRSGSVNEQFF.

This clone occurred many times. The DNA for the CDR3 is TGTGCCAGCAGTCCTATCCAGGGGGGAGGCTATGGCTACACCTTC. The encoded protein is CASSPIQGGGYGYTF. The V gene is TRBV3-1 (or the pseudogene TRBV3-2), the J gene TRBJ1-2; 7 nucleotides match TRBD1. The germline V gene has CDR1 LGHDT and CDR2 YNNKEL (reference sequence). V shed 6 bases and J 4 bases; nucleotides not matched to a gene: 11. The CDR3 is made up of 15 amino acids.

The CDR3 sequence: CASSAGLGLADYNEQFF. The CDR3 DNA reads TGTGCCAGCAGCGCCGGACTGGGACTAGCGGACTACAATGAGCAGTTCTTC. The V call is TRBV9, the J call TRBJ2-1; 11 positions match TRBD2. In germline, CDR1 is SGDLS, CDR2 YYNGEE. Trimming took 3 bases from V and 3 from J; bases not matched to a gene: 8. CDR3 length: 17 residues.

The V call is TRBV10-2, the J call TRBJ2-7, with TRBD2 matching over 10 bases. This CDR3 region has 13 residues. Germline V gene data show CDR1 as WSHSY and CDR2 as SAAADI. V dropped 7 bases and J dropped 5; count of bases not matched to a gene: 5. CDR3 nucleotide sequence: TGCGCCAGCATGGGACTAGCGATAAACGAGCAGTACTTC. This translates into CASMGLAINEQYF.

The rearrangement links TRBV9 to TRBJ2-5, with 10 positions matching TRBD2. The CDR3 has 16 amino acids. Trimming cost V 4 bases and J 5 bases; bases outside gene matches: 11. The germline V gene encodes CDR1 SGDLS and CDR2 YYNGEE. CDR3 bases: TGTGCCAGCAGCTCGGGCGCGCTAGCGGGAGTGGAGACCCAGTACTTC. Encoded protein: CASSSGALAGVETQYF.

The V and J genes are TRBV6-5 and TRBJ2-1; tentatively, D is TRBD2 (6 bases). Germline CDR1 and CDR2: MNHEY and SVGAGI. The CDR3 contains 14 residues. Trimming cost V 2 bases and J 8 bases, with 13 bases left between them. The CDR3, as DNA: TGTGCCAGCAGTTACGTTTCGGGGGTGGATGAGCAGTTCTTC. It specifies CASSYVSGVDEQFF.

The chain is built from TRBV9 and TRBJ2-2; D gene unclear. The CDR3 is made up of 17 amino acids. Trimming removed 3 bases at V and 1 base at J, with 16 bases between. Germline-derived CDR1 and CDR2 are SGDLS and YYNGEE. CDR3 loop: CASSEVGEVKNTGELFF. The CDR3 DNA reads TGTGCCAGCAGCGAGGTTGGTGAGGTGAAGAACACCGGGGAGCTGTTTTTT.

CDR3 nucleotide sequence: TGTGCCAGCAGTTACGATCAGGGGGTAACAGAGACCCAGTACTTC. It specifies CASSYDQGVTETQYF. The chain employs TRBV6-2 or TRBV6-3 and TRBJ2-5; 7 nucleotides agree with TRBD1. After removal of 2 bases from V and 4 bases from J, the junction contained 7 bases not matched to a gene. Germline V gene data show CDR1 as MNHEY and CDR2 as SVGEGT. The CDR3 contains 15 residues.